The sequence of this T cell receptor (beta chain) was determined in a study of cytomegalovirus exposure and HLA in healthy donors (dated by TCRdb to 2017 to 2019). About the study as a whole: According to an earlier analysis of several hundred of the donors, some 170 million T cells yielded some 110 million unique TCR beta sequences and about 280 Gb of sequence data. An earlier analysis of around 580 of the donors used high-throughput TCR beta sequencing to judge whether each TCR beta V gene segment behaved as functional or pseudogenic. To study patterns of TCR occurrence, a later analysis re-analyzed previously published TCR beta repertoires from hundreds of donors and added high-resolution HLA genotyping. The study aimed to test whether signatures of past pathogen exposure could be identified by cataloging public T cell receptors. All discovery cohort repertoires had been generated on a single sequencing platform. Of the roughly 400 genotyped donors, 65% to 90% were placed in the genetic ancestry cluster associated with self-reported Caucasian donors. In addition to the first cohort of several hundred subjects, a separate validation cohort of 130 or so different subjects was used. Using immunosequencing, the study profiled T cell repertoires from about 650 subjects and related those repertoires to cytomegalovirus serostatus. To predict cytomegalovirus infection status, the study brought together high-throughput TCR immunosequencing, statistical association of individual TCRs with disease status, and machine learning. HLA typing included class I and class II loci at four-digit resolution. Across roughly 420 genotyped donors of the cohort, an average of about 240,000 unique TCR beta nucleotide sequences per donor were sequenced, and roughly 18% of those sequences were non-productive. The number of typed donors differed by locus: roughly 620-640 for A, B, C, DRB1 and DQB1; 522 for DQA1; 606 for DPA1; and about 470 for DPB1. An early release that covered some 640 HLA-typed donors contained 250 to 350 gigabases of sequencing data and tens of millions of unique TCR sequences. Five DR-DQ haplotypes were handled as single units for association and clustering because linkage in the cohort was strong. In a later genetic analysis, genome-wide SNP genotypes for 398 of the 666 donors were used, and that subset was treated as a discovery cohort. The later analysis used no new phenotypic data to find candidate immune exposures, relying instead on TCR beta sequences and their occurrence across donors. Donor age, sex, ethnicity and CMV serostatus were compiled alongside the repertoire data.

Receptors were amplified or captured by the immunoSEQ multiplex PCR assay. The multiplex PCR relied on a mix of 60 forward primers for TCR Vbeta segments and 13 reverse primers for TCR Jbeta segments. The CDR3 region of rearranged TCR beta genes was amplified from genomic DNA with a multiplex PCR assay. The Illumina HiSeq System was used to sequence the amplified TCR beta libraries as 87-base-pair reads. The authors processed their data as follows. A later analysis counted about 82 million unique TCR beta chains across the 690 or so repertoires, and some 11 million of these chains were shared by at least two donors. A nearest-neighbor algorithm error-corrected the raw reads and collapsed the reads into unique sequences, merging closely related sequences to remove PCR and sequencing errors. Alignment of CDR3 sequences to IMGT reference sequences was used to assign V, D and J gene segments. For a sequence to be retained, a match of at least six nucleotides to both a V gene segment and a J gene segment was required. Rearrangements were classified as productive when the CDR3 lacked stop codons and remained in frame with V and J, and all other rearrangements were classified as non-productive. Following IMGT convention, CDR3 was defined as the stretch from the second conserved V-encoded cysteine to the conserved J-encoded phenylalanine. Sequences without an unambiguous match to a single V gene segment were excluded from the earlier analysis of several hundred of the donors. In an earlier analysis of several hundred of the donors, a V segment was called functional when productive rearrangements were above 56.7%, and segregating when the standard deviation between donors exceeded 5%. A statistical classification framework was built for diagnosing cytomegalovirus status from the catalog of TCR beta chain sequences. In a later analysis, TCR nucleotide sequences were compared against IMGT/GENE-DB human TR gene sequences so that V and J genes could be assigned. In a later analysis, CDR3 sequences and most-parsimonious VDJ recombination scenarios were assigned using the TCRdist pipeline. A later analysis defined each TCR beta chain by its CDR3 amino acid sequence plus V-gene family, and excluded reads lacking a unique V-gene family. As a way to deal with suspected cross-contamination and a sequencing artifact, a later analysis dropped 450 to 600 nucleotide sequences that were highly shared and had low generation probability. For each public chain, a later analysis derived a clonal expansion index from normalized ranks of inferred template counts within each repertoire. In a later analysis, generation probabilities were computed using a VDJ recombination model fitted to out-of-frame rearrangements, and the results were checked against IGoR. In a later analysis, hypergeometric tests were used to score TCR-TCR, TCR-HLA and TCR-CMV co-occurrence, with a repertoire-size bias correction applied to TCR pairs. In a later analysis, false discovery rates were estimated by permuting HLA or CMV assignments 20 times. In a later analysis, co-occurring TCRs were grouped using DBSCAN, with TCRdist sequence similarity added in when clustering inside HLA-allele-positive subsets. Repertoires with fewer than 30,000 or more than 120,000 public chains, plus five repertoires with anomalous nucleotide sharing, were excluded from co-occurrence clustering. TCRdb carries this immuneACCESS record with in-frame sequences only. Its versions omit some clonotypes, under half of them owing to an unresolved V gene in the studies checked, with the rest unexplained. Clonal size and the V and J genes are those of that table, whereas D and trimming came from the DNA. A total of under 55,000 clones appear in this sample, about 78% of them only once. The ten largest clones capture 3.4% of the sample.

The cohort comprised some 680 healthy bone marrow donors. All cohort members were sampled while nominally healthy, although unrecorded immune exposures were likely present. The donor tested CMV seronegative, placing the donor among the roughly 400 seronegative members of the cohort. A peripheral blood sample was collected from each donor, and TCR beta sequencing was performed on peripheral blood mononuclear cells. The Qiagen DNeasy Blood Extraction Kit was used to extract genomic DNA from the blood cell samples. Unmatched junction bases come to 11, with V trimmed by 3 bases and J by 2 bases. CDR1 is given as LGHNA and CDR2 as YNFKEQ, both from the germline V gene. The CDR3 holds 18 amino acids from the cysteine to the phenylalanine. Only the CDR3 portion is preserved as DNA: 54 bases, with reading frame beginning at the first base. Turning to this clone: The antigen it binds to is not known. No per-base quality is available; no much larger clone lies one base away.

What the work shows at the level of the full study, not this receptor alone: An earlier analysis of approximately 600 of the donors showed that most TCR beta V segments appeared in productive rearrangements either about 87% or about 30% of the time, which broadly matched IMGT annotations. Because some donors lacked HLA typing at each locus, the association tests relied only on the typed subset. The study listed around 160 TCR beta chains as associated with cytomegalovirus. This cohort had only TCR beta chains sequenced, and the lack of alpha or paired-chain data limited which features could be detected. A further reported finding was that TCR beta sequences accurately predicted the HLA-A and HLA-B alleles for most subjects in the first cohort. A group of highly shared sequence variants was considered likely to be a technical artifact of the sequencing pipeline. A later analysis found that most CMV-associated TCR beta chains appeared HLA-restricted, with HLA associations seemingly driven largely by CMV exposure. Compared with the approximately 700-donor mean, donors in an Asian-associated ancestry cluster had fewer N-insertions in productive TCRs, according to a later genetic analysis. In a later analysis, HLA-associated TCR beta chains were found to be more clonally expanded and to have lower generation probabilities than equally common non-associated chains. In a later genetic analysis, a missense DCLRE1C variant was associated with V-gene and J-gene trimming of TCR beta chains, and the association was replicated in an independent cohort. A later analysis associated 15,000 or so TCR beta sequences with specific HLA alleles at a false discovery rate of 0.05. The authors suggested that the approach could potentially be generalized to other disease states and immunological phenotypes. Strong co-occurrence of HLA alleles, especially DR and DQ, made assigning TCR associations to individual alleles difficult. The classifier was reported to diagnose cytomegalovirus status with high specificity and sensitivity in both the original and validation cohorts. In a later analysis, the rate of TCR association differed among HLA loci, with DRB1 alleles having the most associated TCRs and HLA-C alleles having the fewest. In a later analysis, several top co-occurrence clusters were reported to appear linked to parvovirus B19, influenza, CMV and Epstein-Barr virus. Correlated functional status among segregating V segments might be attributable to linkage disequilibrium, but an unknown experimental factor could not be ruled out. Immune exposure information for the cohort was limited to CMV serostatus. Most TCR sequences were seen in very few donors, while some public TCRs were found in many individuals. Roughly 15 rarely observed V segments, including chromosome 9 orphons, were excluded from the earlier analysis of several hundred of the donors because counts were too low. The 87-base-pair reads could not distinguish some IMGT-functional V segments, including TRBV6-2 and TRBV6-3, so those segments were excluded. In vitro tests confirmed that a few of the cytomegalovirus-associated TCR beta chains recognize cytomegalovirus antigens. The presence/absence analyses assumed that sequencing depth was roughly uniform across donors, and that assumption may not be true.

Recombination joined TRBV4-2 with TRBJ2-1; 9 bases in between match TRBD2. The sample comprised PBMCs. The TCR was taken from a woman aged 25 to 39 in good health and CMV-seronegative. CDR3 region: CASSHNPLAGEAYNEQFF. The DNA sequence is TGTGCCAGCAGCCATAATCCTTTAGCGGGAGAGGCCTACAATGAGCAGTTCTTC.